This T cell receptor beta chain was captured by sequencing in a study of blood T cell repertoires in COVID-19. Study-level information: Italy, Spain and the United States were the sources of the convalescent and acute COVID-19 samples. Sources were T cells, B-cell-depleted T cells, or PBMCs; the material itself was cDNA or gDNA.

Authors' analysis steps: Reference gene primer amplification yielded estimated nucleated cell counts. Only in-frame clones appear in the TCRdb table, and some are missing; sequencing was by immunoSEQ multiplex PCR. V and J calls and clone size are those listed in that table; D and trimming were worked out from the DNA. Among some 110,000 clones listed, around 90% were seen once. V was trimmed by 4 bases and J by 0 bases, leaving 16 bases between them. CDR3 size: 16 residues. Per germline, CDR1 MNHEY and CDR2 SMNVEV (reference sequence). The V and J genes are TRBV27 and TRBJ2-7; possibly TRBD1 for D (5 bases). Input material: peripheral blood. The receptor was isolated from a human donor in a cohort sampled during active COVID-19. The CDR3, as DNA: TGTGCCAGCAGTTCGCAAGGACACAGCTCCTCCTACGAGCAGTACTTC. It codes for CASSSQGHSSSYEQYF.